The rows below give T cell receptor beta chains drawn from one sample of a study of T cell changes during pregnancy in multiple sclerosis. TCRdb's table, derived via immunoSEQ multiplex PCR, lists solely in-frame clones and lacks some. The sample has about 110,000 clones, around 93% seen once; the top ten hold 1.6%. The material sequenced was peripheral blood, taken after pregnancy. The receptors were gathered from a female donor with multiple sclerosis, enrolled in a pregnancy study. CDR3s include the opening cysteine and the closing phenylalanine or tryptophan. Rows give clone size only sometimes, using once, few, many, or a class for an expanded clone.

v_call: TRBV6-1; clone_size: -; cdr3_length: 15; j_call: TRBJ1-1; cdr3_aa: CASRSQGRSNTEAFF
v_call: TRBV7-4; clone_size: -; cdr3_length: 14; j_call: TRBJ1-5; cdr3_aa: CASSLAGGNQPQHF
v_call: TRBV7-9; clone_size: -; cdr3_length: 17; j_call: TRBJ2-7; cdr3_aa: CASSLETSGGSPYEQYF
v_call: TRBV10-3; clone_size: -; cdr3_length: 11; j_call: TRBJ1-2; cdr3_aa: CAIRALNGYTF
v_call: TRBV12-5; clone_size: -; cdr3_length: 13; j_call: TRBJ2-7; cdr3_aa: CASASGSGNEQYF
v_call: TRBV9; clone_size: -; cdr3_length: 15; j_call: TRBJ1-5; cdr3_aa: CASSPRTGVDQPQHF
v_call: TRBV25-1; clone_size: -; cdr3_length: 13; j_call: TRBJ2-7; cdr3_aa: CASSAAGTGEQYF
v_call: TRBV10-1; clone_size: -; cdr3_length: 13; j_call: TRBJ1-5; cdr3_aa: CASSENSNQPQHF
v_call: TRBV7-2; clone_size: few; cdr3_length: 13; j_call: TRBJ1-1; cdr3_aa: CASSLRGNTEAFF
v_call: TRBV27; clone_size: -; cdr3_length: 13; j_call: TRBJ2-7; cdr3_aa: CASSLGQTYEQYF
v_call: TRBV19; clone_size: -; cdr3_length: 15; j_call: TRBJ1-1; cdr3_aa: CASRDTGGWNTEAFF
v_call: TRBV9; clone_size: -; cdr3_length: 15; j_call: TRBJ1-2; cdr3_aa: CASSVDGGPARGYTF
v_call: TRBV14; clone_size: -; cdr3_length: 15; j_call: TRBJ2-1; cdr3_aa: CASSQERVLYNEQFF
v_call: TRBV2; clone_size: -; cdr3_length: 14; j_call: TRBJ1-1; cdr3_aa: CASNRQGEAVGAFF
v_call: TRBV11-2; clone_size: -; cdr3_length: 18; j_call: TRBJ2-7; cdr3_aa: CASSLDVEFRLAGVEQYF
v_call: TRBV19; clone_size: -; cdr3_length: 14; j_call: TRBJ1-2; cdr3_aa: CASSLEGFAYGYTF
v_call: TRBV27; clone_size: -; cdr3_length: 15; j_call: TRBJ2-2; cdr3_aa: CASTGDREKTGELFF
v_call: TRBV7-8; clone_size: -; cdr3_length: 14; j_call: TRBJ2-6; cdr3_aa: CASSYYSGANVLTF
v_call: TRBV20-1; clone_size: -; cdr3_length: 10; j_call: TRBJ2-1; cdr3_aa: CSATENEQFF
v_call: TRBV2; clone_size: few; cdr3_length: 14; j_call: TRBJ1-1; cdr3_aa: CASRKGALNTEAFF
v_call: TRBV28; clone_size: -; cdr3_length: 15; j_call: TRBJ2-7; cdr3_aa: CASSPGPGQVYEQYF
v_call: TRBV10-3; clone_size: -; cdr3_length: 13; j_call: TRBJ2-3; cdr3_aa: CATAGQGPDTQYF
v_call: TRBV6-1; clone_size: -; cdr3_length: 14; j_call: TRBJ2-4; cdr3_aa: CASISGVAKNIQYF
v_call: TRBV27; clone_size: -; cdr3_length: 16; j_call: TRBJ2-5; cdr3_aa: CASSPLEGADQETQYF
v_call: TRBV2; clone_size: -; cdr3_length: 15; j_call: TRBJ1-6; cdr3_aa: CASSVLESLNSPLHF
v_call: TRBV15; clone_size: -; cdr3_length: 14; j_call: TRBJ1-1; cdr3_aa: CATSLDRGGTEAFF
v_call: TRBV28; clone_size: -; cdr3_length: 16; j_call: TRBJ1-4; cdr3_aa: CASRPLRGHSDEKLFF
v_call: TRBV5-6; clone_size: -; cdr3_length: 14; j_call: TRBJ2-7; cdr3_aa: CASSLLAGFHEQYF
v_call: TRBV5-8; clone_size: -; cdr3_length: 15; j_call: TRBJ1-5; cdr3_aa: CASSSGRGSNQPQHF
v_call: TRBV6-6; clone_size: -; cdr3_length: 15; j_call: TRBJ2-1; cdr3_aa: CASTQDRSSYNEQFF
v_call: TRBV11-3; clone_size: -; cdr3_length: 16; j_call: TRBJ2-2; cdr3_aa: CASSPSTGANTGELFF
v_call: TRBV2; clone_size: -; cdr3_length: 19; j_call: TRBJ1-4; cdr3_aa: CASSEAWNHSDRDNEKLFF
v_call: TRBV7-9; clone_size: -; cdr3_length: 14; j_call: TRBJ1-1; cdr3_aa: CASSSHRANTEAFF
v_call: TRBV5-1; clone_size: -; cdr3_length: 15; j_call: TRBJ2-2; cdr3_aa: CASSFFGTSTGELFF
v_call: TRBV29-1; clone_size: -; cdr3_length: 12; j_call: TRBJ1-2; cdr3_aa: CSVERGGYGYTF
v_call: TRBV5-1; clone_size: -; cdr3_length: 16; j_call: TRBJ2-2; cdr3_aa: CASSLGTSTNTGELFF
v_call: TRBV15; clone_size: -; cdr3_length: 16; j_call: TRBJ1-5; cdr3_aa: CATSRDGRGERQPQHF
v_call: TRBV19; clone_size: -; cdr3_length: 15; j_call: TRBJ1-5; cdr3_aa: CASSKSDRENQPQHF
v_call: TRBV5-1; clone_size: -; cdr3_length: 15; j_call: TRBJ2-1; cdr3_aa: CASSFLGLVGNEQFF
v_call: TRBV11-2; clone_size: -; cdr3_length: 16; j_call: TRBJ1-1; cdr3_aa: CASSLRTGGGDTEAFF
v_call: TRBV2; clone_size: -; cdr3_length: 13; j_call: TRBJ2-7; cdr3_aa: CASSAVDSYEQYF
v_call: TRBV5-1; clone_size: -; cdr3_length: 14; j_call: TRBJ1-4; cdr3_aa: CASRWGQGGEKLFF
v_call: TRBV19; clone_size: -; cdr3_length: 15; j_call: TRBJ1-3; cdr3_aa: CASTSTGDSGNTIYF
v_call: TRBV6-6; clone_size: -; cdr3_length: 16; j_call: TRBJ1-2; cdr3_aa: CASSYSNRGRIYGYTF
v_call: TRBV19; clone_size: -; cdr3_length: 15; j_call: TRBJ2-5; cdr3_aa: CASSIRTGSKETQYF
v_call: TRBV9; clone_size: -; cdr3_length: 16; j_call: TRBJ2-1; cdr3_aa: CASSVVPGGGGYEQFF
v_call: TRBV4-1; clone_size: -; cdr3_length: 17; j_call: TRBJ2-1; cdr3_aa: CASSPHKTSGRGNEQFF
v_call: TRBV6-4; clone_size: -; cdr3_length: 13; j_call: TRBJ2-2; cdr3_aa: CASSEGSTGELFF